This is a list of T cell receptor beta chains from one sample in a study of breast tumors, draining lymph nodes, adjacent tissues. TCRdb used MiXCR to reprocess the multiplex PCR reads, holding one entry per CDR3 protein. The sample lists about 300,000 distinct CDR3 sequences, 30% seen once, with roughly 1.1% in the top ten. Sequenced: axillary lymph node tissue. These receptors were collected from a female donor with breast cancer. Some clones in this sample may be carry-over from other donors' samples. Both conserved end residues are part of each CDR3. Each record gives: D gene, clone size, J gene, CDR3 length, V gene, CDR3 DNA, CDR3 protein. D genes are given only for firm matches. Only part of the rows carry a size: once, few, many, or a class if the clone is expanded.

D: .; size: .; J: TRBJ1-4; length: 14; V: TRBV12-3/TRBV12-4; DNA: TGTGCCAGCAGTTTAGGGGGGGGAGGTGAAAAACTGTTTTTT; CDR3: CASSLGGGGEKLFF
D: .; size: .; J: TRBJ2-1; length: 18; V: TRBV5-6; DNA: TGTGCCAGCAGCTTGGGGGCCACTGCGGGACCTCGGGGAAATGAGCAGTTCTTC; CDR3: CASSLGATAGPRGNEQFF
D: .; size: many; J: TRBJ1-6; length: 16; V: TRBV7-3; DNA: TGTGCCAGCAGCCCCCCGGGCAGTCCCTATAATTCACCCCTCCACTTT; CDR3: CASSPPGSPYNSPLHF
D: TRBD1; size: many; J: TRBJ1-6; length: 16; V: TRBV6-5; DNA: TGTGCCAGCAGTCACGGGGGACAGGGGGAGGGATCACCCCTCCACTTT; CDR3: CASSHGGQGEGSPLHF
D: .; size: many; J: TRBJ2-2; length: 12; V: TRBV11-2; DNA: TGTGCCAGCAGCCGGGGAGGCGGGGAGCTGTTTTTT; CDR3: CASSRGGGELFF
D: TRBD1; size: .; J: TRBJ2-7; length: 15; V: TRBV2; DNA: TGTGCCAGCAGAGGGGGTGAGACAGGGGCCTACGAGCAGTACTTC; CDR3: CASRGGETGAYEQYF
D: TRBD1; size: many; J: TRBJ1-2; length: 12; V: TRBV6-5; DNA: TGTGCCAGCAGGGACAGGGGTAAAGTCTACACCTTC; CDR3: CASRDRGKVYTF
D: TRBD2; size: many; J: TRBJ2-3; length: 19; V: TRBV20-1; DNA: TGCAGTGCTAGAGATTGGGGGACTAGCGGGAAAACTAGCACAGATACGCAGTATTTT; CDR3: CSARDWGTSGKTSTDTQYF
D: .; size: .; J: TRBJ2-7; length: 14; V: TRBV11-2; DNA: TGTGCCAGCGGCGGCTCACAGAACCCCTACGAGCAGTACTTC; CDR3: CASGGSQNPYEQYF
D: TRBD2; size: few; J: TRBJ2-5; length: 15; V: TRBV20-1; DNA: TGCAGTGCTAGAGATAGACTAGCGGGAGCCCCGACCCAGTACTTC; CDR3: CSARDRLAGAPTQYF
D: TRBD1; size: many; J: TRBJ1-6; length: 16; V: TRBV20-1; DNA: TGCAGTGCAGACCGACAGGGTACGACCTATAATTCACCCCTCCACTTT; CDR3: CSADRQGTTYNSPLHF
D: TRBD2; size: many; J: TRBJ2-7; length: 16; V: TRBV15; DNA: TGTGCCACCAGCAGAGATGGGCCTAGCGGGAGTGATGAGCAGTACTTC; CDR3: CATSRDGPSGSDEQYF
D: TRBD2; size: .; J: TRBJ2-5; length: 16; V: TRBV15; DNA: TGTGCCACCAGCCCGCGGAGGACTAGCGGGATGGGGACCCAGTACTTC; CDR3: CATSPRRTSGMGTQYF
D: TRBD2; size: .; J: TRBJ2-7; length: 14; V: TRBV30; DNA: TGTGCCTGGAGTGAAAAACTAGCGGGCTACGAGCAGTACTTC; CDR3: CAWSEKLAGYEQYF
D: TRBD1; size: few; J: TRBJ2-7; length: 12; V: TRBV6-5; DNA: TGTGCCAGCAGGGACAGGGTGGGGGAGCAGTACTTC; CDR3: CASRDRVGEQYF
D: TRBD2; size: many; J: TRBJ2-7; length: 16; V: TRBV6-5; DNA: TGTGCCAGCAGTCCCGATCCGGGGACTAGTGGGAACGAGCAGTACTTC; CDR3: CASSPDPGTSGNEQYF
D: .; size: many; J: TRBJ2-2; length: 16; V: TRBV24-1; DNA: TGTACCACCAGTGATTTTCGCGACTATAACACCGGGGAGCTGTTTTTT; CDR3: CTTSDFRDYNTGELFF
D: TRBD2; size: many; J: TRBJ2-2; length: 16; V: TRBV4-1; DNA: TGCGCCAGCAGCCAAGATTTAGCGGGAGTTACCGGGGAGCTGTTTTTT; CDR3: CASSQDLAGVTGELFF
D: TRBD2; size: many; J: TRBJ2-2; length: 16; V: TRBV2; DNA: TGTGCCAGCAGTGTTAAGGCGGGAGGGTTCACCGGGGAGCTGTTTTTT; CDR3: CASSVKAGGFTGELFF
D: TRBD2; size: many; J: TRBJ2-5; length: 16; V: TRBV3-1; DNA: TGTGCCAGCAGCCAACCCTTCGCGGGAGAAGGAGAGACCCAGTACTTC; CDR3: CASSQPFAGEGETQYF
D: TRBD1; size: .; J: TRBJ1-5; length: 17; V: TRBV7-9; DNA: TGTGCCAGCAGCTTCGTCCCGGGACAGGGCCTGGTAGATACGCAGCATTTT; CDR3: CASSFVPGQGLVDTQHF
D: .; size: few; J: TRBJ2-2; length: 15; V: TRBV7-9; DNA: TGTGCCAGCAGCCCTCCCCGGGGGCGGGCCGGGGAGCTGTTTTTT; CDR3: CASSPPRGRAGELFF
D: .; size: .; J: TRBJ1-2; length: 14; V: TRBV30; DNA: TGTGCCTGGAGTGTATCCCAGGGCGGCTATGGCTACACCTTC; CDR3: CAWSVSQGGYGYTF
D: .; size: few; J: TRBJ1-1; length: 13; V: TRBV20-1; DNA: TGCAGTGCTAGAGTGCAGGGGAACACTGAAGCTTTCTTT; CDR3: CSARVQGNTEAFF
D: .; size: once; J: TRBJ1-5; length: 17; V: TRBV24-1; DNA: TGTGCCACCAGTCCACCTAGGACTAGCGGGAGCAATCAGCCCCAGCATTTT; CDR3: CATSPPRTSGSNQPQHF
D: .; size: many; J: TRBJ1-2; length: 12; V: TRBV6-6; DNA: TGTGCCAGCAGTTACGAGTCCTATGGCTACACCTTC; CDR3: CASSYESYGYTF
D: TRBD1; size: many; J: TRBJ1-5; length: 14; V: TRBV20-1; DNA: TGCAGTGCTAGCGGGACAGTTAGCAATCAGCCCCAGCATTTT; CDR3: CSASGTVSNQPQHF
D: .; size: many; J: TRBJ2-5; length: 17; V: TRBV11-2; DNA: TGTGCCAGCAGCTTACTAGGTTTCGGAGGTACCCAAGAGACCCAGTACTTC; CDR3: CASSLLGFGGTQETQYF
D: .; size: many; J: TRBJ2-5; length: 15; V: TRBV12-3/TRBV12-4; DNA: TGTGCCAGCAGTTTAGCGGGACCGAGACAAGAGACCCAGTACTTC; CDR3: CASSLAGPRQETQYF
D: .; size: many; J: TRBJ1-2; length: 13; V: TRBV28; DNA: TGTGCCAGCAGTTCAACAGGAACCCATGGCTACACCTTC; CDR3: CASSSTGTHGYTF
D: .; size: many; J: TRBJ1-4; length: 15; V: TRBV4-3; DNA: TGCGCCAGCAGCCAGAGACAGCCAACTAATGAAAAACTGTTTTTT; CDR3: CASSQRQPTNEKLFF
D: TRBD2; size: .; J: TRBJ2-1; length: 18; V: TRBV14; DNA: TGTGCCAGCAGCCAAGACGAGCTAGCGGGAGTGGGTAGCAATGAGCAGTTCTTC; CDR3: CASSQDELAGVGSNEQFF
D: .; size: .; J: TRBJ1-5; length: 16; V: TRBV20-1; DNA: TGCAGTGCTGGTAAGGGCGGGCAGGGAGGTGATCAGCCCCAGCATTTT; CDR3: CSAGKGGQGGDQPQHF
D: TRBD1; size: many; J: TRBJ1-5; length: 16; V: TRBV19; DNA: TGTGCCAGTAGTAAGGACAGGGGGCGAAGCAATCAGCCCCAGCATTTT; CDR3: CASSKDRGRSNQPQHF
D: .; size: .; J: TRBJ1-1; length: 14; V: TRBV10-1; DNA: TGCGCCAGCAGTGAGAGGGGAATGAACACTGAAGCTTTCTTT; CDR3: CASSERGMNTEAFF
D: .; size: .; J: TRBJ2-1; length: 15; V: TRBV5-1; DNA: TGCGCCGGCAGCTTGGTCGGGACAGGCGGGAGTAGGCAGTTCTTC; CDR3: CAGSLVGTGGSRQFF
D: .; size: few; J: TRBJ1-5; length: 15; V: TRBV28; DNA: TGTGCCAGCAGTTTGTCGTCCCTGGGGAATCAGCCCCAGCATTTT; CDR3: CASSLSSLGNQPQHF
D: TRBD2; size: many; J: TRBJ2-5; length: 14; V: TRBV20-1; DNA: TGCAGTGCTAGTAGCGGGACCCACCAAGAGACCCAGTACTTC; CDR3: CSASSGTHQETQYF